This T cell receptor beta chain was sequenced in a study of cytomegalovirus exposure and HLA in healthy donors. The germline CDR1 and CDR2 sequences are SGHNT and YYREEE (reference sequence). This CDR3 is 15 amino acids long. J gave up 5 bases and V 1 base, and 4 bases lay outside the gene matches. As regards this clone: The antigen is not known.

The PCR contained 60 Vbeta and 13 Jbeta primers. TCRdb's copy holds only in-frame clones and misses some; the assay was immunoSEQ multiplex PCR. The sample has 160,000 or so clones; around 81% are singletons. These donors, healthy bone marrow donors, were studied. General observations from the study: Productive rates of about 87% or about 30% were seen for most TCR beta V segments in an earlier analysis. The study carried out a later analysis of TCR beta sequences. It associated some 17,000 of them with specific HLA alleles at a false discovery rate of 0.05. A highly shared variant cluster was judged a likely technical artifact.

The genes are TRBV5-4 and TRBJ2-3, with 10 bases that match TRBD2. This TCR was sampled from a man aged 35-49 years in good health and CMV-seronegative. The sequenced sample consisted of PBMCs. CDR3 DNA: TGTGCCAGCAGCTTGCTAGCGGGAGCAGAAGATACGCAGTATTTT. This sequence encodes CASSLLAGAEDTQYF.